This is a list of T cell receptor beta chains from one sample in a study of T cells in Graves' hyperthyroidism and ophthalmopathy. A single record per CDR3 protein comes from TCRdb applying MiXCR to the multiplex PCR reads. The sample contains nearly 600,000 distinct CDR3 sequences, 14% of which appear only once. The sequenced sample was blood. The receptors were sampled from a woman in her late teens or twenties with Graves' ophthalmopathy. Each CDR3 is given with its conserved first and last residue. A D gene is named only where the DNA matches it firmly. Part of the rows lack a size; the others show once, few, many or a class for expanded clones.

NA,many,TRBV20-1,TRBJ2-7,TGCAGTGCCTACCGTTTAGTGGCGGGGGAGCAGTACTTC,CSAYRLVAGEQYF
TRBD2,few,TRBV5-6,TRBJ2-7,TGTGCCAGCAGCTTTTACGAGACTAGCGGGAGCTCCTACGAGCAGTACTTC,CASSFYETSGSSYEQYF
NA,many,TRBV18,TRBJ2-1,TGTGCCAGCTCACCCGGGACCGCGGAAAATGAGCAGTTCTTC,CASSPGTAENEQFF
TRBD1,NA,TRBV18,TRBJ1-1,TGTGCCAGCTCACCACCGCCAGGGGGAAGGACTGAAGCTTTCTTT,CASSPPPGGRTEAFF
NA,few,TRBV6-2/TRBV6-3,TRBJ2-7,TGTGCCAGCAGTTACGTCCAGGGCTGGTCCTACGAGCAGTACTTC,CASSYVQGWSYEQYF
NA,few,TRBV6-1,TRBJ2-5,TGTGCCAGCACCCCCGAGGGAGTGGAGACCCAGTACTTC,CASTPEGVETQYF
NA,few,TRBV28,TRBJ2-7,TGTGCCAGCAGTGCCCGAGGAGGGCGGGACCCCTCCTACGAGCAGTACTTC,CASSARGGRDPSYEQYF
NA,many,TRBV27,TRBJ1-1,TGTGCCAGCAGTTTCCCAGACAGCACTGAAGCTTTCTTT,CASSFPDSTEAFF
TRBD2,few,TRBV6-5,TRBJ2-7,TGTGCCAGCAGTTACCCCAGTGGAGGCGGGAGGTACGAGCAGTACTTC,CASSYPSGGGRYEQYF
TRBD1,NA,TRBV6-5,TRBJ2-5,TGTGCCAGCAGTTACGCCGGGACAGTACAAGAGACCCAGTACTTC,CASSYAGTVQETQYF
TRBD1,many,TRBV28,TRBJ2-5,TGTGCCAGCTTATCGCCGGGACAGGGGAAAGAGACCCAGTACTTC,CASLSPGQGKETQYF
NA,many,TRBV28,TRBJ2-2,TGTGCCAGCAGCCCTATCGAAGGGTCTGACACCGGGGAGCTGTTTTTT,CASSPIEGSDTGELFF
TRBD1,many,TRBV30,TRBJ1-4,TGTGCCTGGAGTGTACAAGGGACAGCTAATGAAAAACTGTTTTTT,CAWSVQGTANEKLFF
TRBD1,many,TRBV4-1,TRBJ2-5,TGCGCCAGCAGTTGGACAGGGGAGGCGGAGACCCAGTACTTC,CASSWTGEAETQYF
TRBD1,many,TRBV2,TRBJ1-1,TGTGCCAGCAGCCATCCCCCCGAGGACAGGGTCGACACTGAAGCTTTCTTT,CASSHPPEDRVDTEAFF
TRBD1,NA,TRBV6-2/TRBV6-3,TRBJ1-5,TGTGCCAGCAGCACCCAGGACAGGGTTCAGCCCCAGCATTTT,CASSTQDRVQPQHF
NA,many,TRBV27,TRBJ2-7,TGTGCCAGCAGTCCCCCTCACTCCTACGAGCAGTACTTC,CASSPPHSYEQYF
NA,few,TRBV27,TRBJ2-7,TGTGCCAGCAGTTTATCGAAAGCCCTGTTAGAGCAGTACTTC,CASSLSKALLEQYF
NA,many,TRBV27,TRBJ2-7,TGTGCCAGCAGCTCCCTACTCGGGCAGATGGAGCAGTACTTC,CASSSLLGQMEQYF
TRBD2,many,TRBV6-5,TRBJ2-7,TGTGCCAGCAGTTACAGACTAGCGGGAGGGCCGAGGAACGAGCAGTACTTC,CASSYRLAGGPRNEQYF
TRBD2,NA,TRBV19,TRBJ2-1,TGTGCCAGTACCATAGGACCTAGCGGATACTTAAATGAGCAGTTCTTC,CASTIGPSGYLNEQFF
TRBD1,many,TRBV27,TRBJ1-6,TGTGCCAGCAGTTCGGGACAGGGTTTTTCACCCCTCCACTTT,CASSSGQGFSPLHF
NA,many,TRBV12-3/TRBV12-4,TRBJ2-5,TGTGCCAGCAGGCCAGGGGCACAAGAGACCCAGTACTTC,CASRPGAQETQYF
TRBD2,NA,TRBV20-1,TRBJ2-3,TGCAGTGGCAAAAGCGGGAGAGGAGATACGCAGTATTTT,CSGKSGRGDTQYF
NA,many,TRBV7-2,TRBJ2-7,TGTGCCAGCAGCTTATCCTCAGAATACGAGCAGTACTTC,CASSLSSEYEQYF
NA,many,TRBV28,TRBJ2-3,TGTGCCACATTGGATCCCCTGACAGATACGCAGTATTTT,CATLDPLTDTQYF
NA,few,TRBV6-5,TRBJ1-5,TGTGCCAGCAGTTACACCCATCTGGGGGGGCCGCCCCAGCATTTT,CASSYTHLGGPPQHF
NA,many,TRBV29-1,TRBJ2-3,TGCAGCGTTGTAGTAGCCACCGGGGCAGATACGCAGTATTTT,CSVVVATGADTQYF
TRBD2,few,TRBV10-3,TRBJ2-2,TGTGCCACCCGACAGACTAGCGGGAATTATGCCGGGGAGCTGTTTTTT,CATRQTSGNYAGELFF
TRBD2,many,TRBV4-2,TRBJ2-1,TGTGCCAGCAGGACTAGCGGGGCCTACAATGAGCAGTTCTTC,CASRTSGAYNEQFF
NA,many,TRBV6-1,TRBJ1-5,TGTGCCAGCAGTTACCACAGGGTGGGCAATCAGCCCCAGCATTTT,CASSYHRVGNQPQHF
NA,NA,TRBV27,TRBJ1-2,TGTGCCAGCAGTTTATCAGGGACTGGCCCCTATGGCTACACCTTC,CASSLSGTGPYGYTF
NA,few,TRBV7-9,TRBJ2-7,TGTGCCAGCAGGGGGGCCGGGTCCTACGAGCAGTACTTC,CASRGAGSYEQYF
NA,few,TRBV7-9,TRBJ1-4,TGTGCCAGCAGCTCGGGCAATTACGAAAAACTGTTTTTT,CASSSGNYEKLFF
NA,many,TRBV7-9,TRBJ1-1,TGTGCCAGCAGCCCCCGCCGCGGGGCCGGCACTGAAGCTTTCTTT,CASSPRRGAGTEAFF
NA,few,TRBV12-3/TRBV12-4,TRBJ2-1,TGTGCCAGCAGTTTCATCGCGCCCGGGGAGCAGTTCTTC,CASSFIAPGEQFF
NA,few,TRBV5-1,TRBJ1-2,TGCGCCAGCCGGGGGGCGGTTGGCTACACCTTC,CASRGAVGYTF
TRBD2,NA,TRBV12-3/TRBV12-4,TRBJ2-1,TGTGCCAGCAGTCCAAACGGACTAGCGGTATGCTCCTACAATGAGCAGTTCTTC,CASSPNGLAVCSYNEQFF
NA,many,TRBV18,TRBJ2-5,TGTGCCAGCTCACCAAGGAGAGTAGGTGGAGAGACCCAGTACTTC,CASSPRRVGGETQYF
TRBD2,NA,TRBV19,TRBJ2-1,TGTGCCAGTAGTATAGGACTAGCGCCTAACAATGAGCAGTTCTTC,CASSIGLAPNNEQFF
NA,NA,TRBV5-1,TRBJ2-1,TGCGCCAGCAGCCTCAGGGGGGAATACAATGAGCAGTTCTTC,CASSLRGEYNEQFF
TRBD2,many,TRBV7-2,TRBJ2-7,TGTGCCAGCAGCTCCCCCCGGCGAGGACTAGCGGGAAGGTACGAGCAGTACTTC,CASSSPRRGLAGRYEQYF
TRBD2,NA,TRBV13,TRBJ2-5,TGTGCCAGCAGCTTATCGGGCGGGAGCCAAGAGACCCAGTACTTC,CASSLSGGSQETQYF